The 27 T cell receptor beta chains in this list originate from one sample, sequenced in a study of blood T cells in healthy people across ages. A second PCR, run for about 7 to 11 cycles, used a sample-barcoded 5' primer plus a J-beta primer mix. Via MiXCR, TCRdb re-called the 5' RACE reads, giving one row per CDR3 protein. Altogether roughly 800,000 distinct CDR3 sequences are present, 20% to 25% being singletons, with the ten largest covering roughly 3.5%. A further study also used this sample, focusing on T cells of mothers and their children.

The material sequenced was blood. Receptors were obtained from a boy aged 10-17 years in good health.

V gene TRBV29-1 combines with J gene TRBJ2-6; D gene ambiguous. Trimming pared 1 base from V and 0 bases from J, leaving 10 bases between. Germline loops: CDR1 SQVTM, CDR2 ANQGSEA. This CDR3 has 16 amino acids. DNA for the CDR3: TGCAGCGTTGAAGTTGACATTGACTCTGGGGCCAACGTCCTGACTTTC. Protein sequence: CSVEVDIDSGANVLTF.

The genes are TRBV29-1 and TRBJ2-1; perhaps TRBD2 as D (6 bases). Germline loops: CDR1 SQVTM, CDR2 ANQGSEA. V was shortened by 4 bases and J by 5 bases, with 15 bases between the two germline ends. The CDR3 totals 14 residues. The CDR3 nucleotides are TGCAGCGTTGGGTGGCGCGGGAACGACAATGAGCAGTTCTTC. It codes for CSVGWRGNDNEQFF.

This chain links TRBV7-2 with TRBJ1-6; the match to TRBD1 covers 9 bases. Germline CDR1 is SGHTA and CDR2 is FQGNSA. The CDR3 is made up of 15 amino acids. The V and J ends lost 6 bases and 14 bases, in that order; junction bases with no gene match: 14. CDR3 loop: CASRMGQGGGSSLHF. In DNA form, the CDR3 reads TGTGCCAGCAGGATGGGACAGGGAGGAGGGTCATCCCTCCACTTT.

This clonotype was observed a few times. The chain employs TRBV19 and TRBJ2-2, with D tentatively TRBD1 or TRBD2 (6 bases each). The CDR3 runs to 13 residues. Germline CDR1 is LNHDA and CDR2 is SQIVND (reference sequence). The V end lost 5 bases, the J end lost 8 bases, and 12 bases lay between the germline ends. CDR3 sequence reads: CASSPTGGGELFF. CDR3 bases: TGTGCCAGTAGTCCGACAGGAGGGGGGGAGCTGTTTTTT.

Only a few counts were recorded for this clonotype. The J gene is TRBJ2-5, the V gene TRBV29-1, with 8 bases matching TRBD1. The better agreement between TRBJ2-7 and the DNA end casts doubt on the J call. Per germline, CDR1 SQVTM and CDR2 ANQGSEA. The CDR3 length is 15 residues. The DNA for the CDR3 is TGCAGCGTTGAAGTACTGAGACCAGGGGGCCTCGAGCAGTACTTC. It yields the protein CSVEVLRPGGLEQYF.

The V gene is TRBV29-1, the J gene TRBJ1-2; weak D call: TRBD1 (5 bases). CDR1 SQVTM and CDR2 ANQGSEA come from the germline V gene. The CDR3 contains 12 residues. The germline V and J ends were trimmed by 4 bases and 4 bases, with 10 bases remaining between them. The CDR3 DNA sequence: TGCAGCGTTGCGGCGGACACCTATGGCTACACCTTC. This sequence encodes CSVAADTYGYTF.

This chain uses TRBV24-1 with TRBJ1-2; D possibly corresponds to TRBD1 (6 bases). The germline CDR1 and CDR2 sequences are KGHDR and SFDVKD. The ends were cut back, 6 bases at V and 6 bases at J, with 19 bases in the middle. The CDR3 is 15 residues long. The CDR3 loop reads CATSTRFPGVDGYTF. The CDR3 region has the DNA TGTGCCACCAGTACCCGATTTCCAGGGGTTGATGGCTACACCTTC.

This clonotype turned up a few times. This sequence joins TRBV6-6 and TRBJ2-5, with TRBD1 identical over 11 bases. The end of the DNA aligns better with TRBJ2-1, so the J call may be wrong. Germline CDR1 is MNHNY and CDR2 is SVGAGI (reference sequence). This CDR3 contains 16 residues. Written as DNA, the CDR3 is TGTGCCAGCAGTTATATAACCGGGACAGGGGGCAATGAGCAGTTCTTC. Amino acid sequence: CASSYITGTGGNEQFF.

The chain has TRBV20-1 and TRBJ1-2, with TRBD1 identical over 8 bases. The length of the CDR3 is 14 residues. Germline V lookup: CDR1 DFQATT, CDR2 SNEGSKA (reference sequence). V shed 0 bases, J shed 5 bases, and the junction held 5 bases outside the gene matches. DNA of the CDR3: TGCAGTGCTAGAGATCGGACAGGGATGTATGGCTACACCTTC. This translates into CSARDRTGMYGYTF.

This clonotype was counted a few times. V gene TRBV9 combines with J gene TRBJ1-2; possibly TRBD1 for D (6 bases). V lost 0 bases and J lost 4, with 13 bases in between. Germline CDR1 is SGDLS and CDR2 is YYNGEE. CDR3 size: 15 residues. CDR3 protein: CASSVVGAASYGYTF. CDR3 DNA sequence: TGTGCCAGCAGCGTAGTGGGGGCGGCTTCCTATGGCTACACCTTC.

The V gene is TRBV29-1, the J gene TRBJ2-5; possibly TRBD1 for D (5 bases). The better agreement between TRBJ2-7 and the DNA end casts doubt on the J call. The germline CDR1 and CDR2 sequences are SQVTM and ANQGSEA. This CDR3 comprises 14 residues. The CDR3 region is CSVLGRKGDYEQYF. The CDR3 DNA is TGCAGCGTCCTCGGACGGAAAGGGGACTACGAGCAGTACTTC.

This clonotype was seen more than once but under ten times. This chain joins TRBV4-3 and TRBJ2-2, with D unclear. This CDR3 has 14 amino acids. Germline V gene data show CDR1 as LGHNA and CDR2 as YSLEER. Between the trimmed V and J ends, which lost 7 bases and 4 bases, there was a span of 13 bases. The CDR3: CASTNWLTTGELFF. CDR3 DNA: TGCGCCAGCACTAACTGGCTAACCACCGGGGAGCTGTTTTTT.

This clonotype has a handful of counts. The chain is built from TRBV3-1 and TRBJ2-1; 9 positions agree with TRBD2. This CDR3 contains 18 residues. Trimming cost V 0 bases and J 4 bases; bases outside gene matches: 10. CDR1 is LGHDT and CDR2 is YNNKEL in the germline V gene (reference sequence). The CDR3 region is CASSQDRVLAGLYNEQFF. The CDR3 DNA follows: TGTGCCAGCAGCCAAGATCGTGTCCTAGCGGGACTATACAATGAGCAGTTCTTC.

The chain links TRBV6-5 to TRBJ2-5; a possible D gene is TRBD2 (6 bases). The end of the DNA is better explained by TRBJ2-7, so the J call may be wrong. CDR3 length: 15 amino acids. Germline V CDR1 and CDR2: MNHEY, SVGAGI. The CDR3 loop is CASSPGEAFSYEQYF. CDR3 DNA sequence: TGTGCCAGCAGTCCGGGAGAGGCTTTTTCCTACGAGCAGTACTTC.

In this sample, this clonotype turned up once. Germline is not matched at one junction end, which may reflect a read error. The chain uses TRBV4-3 and TRBJ2-5; 7 nucleotides line up with TRBD2. Germline V gene data show CDR1 as LGHNA and CDR2 as YSLEER. The CDR3 length is 18 residues. The CDR3 DNA follows: TGCGCCAGCAGCCAAGAATGGGGAGGGAATAAACGCCAAGATACCCAGTACTTC. It translates to CASSQEWGGNKRQDTQYF.

This clonotype was detected only a few times. V is TRBV4-1 and J is TRBJ1-3; a weak D match, TRBD1 (6 bases). The germline CDR1 and CDR2 sequences are MGHRA and YSYEKL. The CDR3 covers 16 residues. Trimming left V 3 bases short and J 0 bases short, with 12 bases between. The CDR3 DNA reads as TGCGCCAGCAGCCAGGCTACAGGGATCTCTGGAAACACCATATATTTT. It encodes CASSQATGISGNTIYF.

Comment on this clonotype: Germline and junction disagree at one end, which may indicate a read error. This sequence joins TRBV12-3 or TRBV12-4 and TRBJ1-6; D is perhaps TRBD1 (6 bases). The CDR3 is made up of 16 amino acids. The CDR3 sequence is CASSPLVGTKRAPPHF. The CDR3 DNA reads as TGTGCCAGCAGTCCTCTTGTCGGGACAAAAAGGGCACCCCCCCACTTT.

This clonotype turned up a few times. The V gene is TRBV27, the J gene TRBJ2-5, with a weak D call TRBD1 (5 bases). The V gene lost 5 bases and the J gene lost 3 bases, with 16 bases spanning the gap. Per germline, CDR1 MNHEY and CDR2 SMNVEV (reference sequence). This CDR3 is built from 15 residues. DNA of the CDR3: TGTGCCAGCAGTCCACAGGTCCCCCGAGAAGAGACCCAGTACTTC. Translation: CASSPQVPREETQYF.

The gene calls are TRBV10-3 and TRBJ2-5, with TRBD2 as a possible D gene (5 bases). Germline-derived CDR1 and CDR2 are ENHRY and SYGVKD. V lost 0 bases to trimming and J lost 5 bases, with 16 bases between them. The length of the CDR3 is 16 residues. The CDR3 bases are TGTGCCATCAGTGAGTCTGCAGGTGGTGCGGGCGAGACCCAGTACTTC. Residues: CAISESAGGAGETQYF.

A few counts support this clonotype. The chain links TRBV2 to TRBJ1-4; D is uncertain. CDR1 is SNHLY, CDR2 FYNNEI, per germline. The CDR3 consists of 15 residues. V was trimmed by 8 bases and J by 4 bases, leaving 17 bases between them. Written as DNA, the CDR3 is TGTGCCAGCGGTCGCCCTCAGGAGGGTAATGAAAAACTGTTTTTT. Protein: CASGRPQEGNEKLFF.

The chain joins TRBV20-1 to TRBJ2-5; 8 nucleotides match TRBD1. Germline-derived CDR1 and CDR2 are DFQATT and SNEGSKA (reference sequence). Trimming cost V 1 base and J 4 bases; bases outside gene matches: 2. The CDR3 runs to 13 residues. CDR3 bases: TGCAGTGCTAGAGGCGGACAGGGAGAGACCCAGTACTTC. Amino acid sequence: CSARGGQGETQYF.

The V call is TRBV15, the J call TRBJ2-3; TRBD2 matches at 11 bases. Germline loops: CDR1 LNHNV, CDR2 YYDKDF (reference sequence). This CDR3 comprises 16 residues. V dropped 2 bases and J dropped 5; count of bases not matched to a gene: 6. The CDR3 coding sequence is TGTGCCACCAGCAGACCGGGACTAGCGGAAAGAGATACGCAGTATTTT. Translation: CATSRPGLAERDTQYF.

This clonotype was recorded at least ten times. The chain links TRBV7-9 to TRBJ2-7; D possibly uses TRBD1 or TRBD2 (5 bases each). The CDR3 sequence is 18 residues long. Looked up from germline, CDR1 is SEHNR and CDR2 is FQNEAQ (reference sequence). V was shortened by 1 base and J by 0 bases, with 19 bases between the two germline ends. Here the CDR3 DNA reads TGTGCCAGCAGCTTAGTGGCGGTTGGGACCGATAGCTCCTACGAGCAGTACTTC. Its protein product is CASSLVAVGTDSSYEQYF.

The rearrangement joins TRBV7-9 to TRBJ1-1; no clear D. The germline CDR1 and CDR2 sequences are SEHNR and FQNEAQ (reference sequence). Between the trimmed V and J ends, which lost 2 bases and 0 bases, there was a span of 7 bases. The CDR3 covers 14 residues. CDR3: CASSLPPMNTEAFF. DNA of the CDR3: TGTGCCAGCAGCTTACCGCCGATGAACACTGAAGCTTTCTTT.

Concerning this clonotype: A much larger clone lies one base from this, so it may be a read error. This chain joins TRBV30 and TRBJ2-3; D is unresolved. This CDR3 is built from 13 residues. V was trimmed by 0 bases and J by 0 bases, leaving 4 bases between them. Germline CDR1 GTSNPN, CDR2 SVGIG (reference sequence). CDR3 DNA: TGTGCCTGGAGTGTACTGAGCACAGATACGCAGTATTTT. Amino acids: CAWSVLSTDTQYF.

V gene TRBV25-1 combines with J gene TRBJ1-5; TRBD1 matches 10 bases. Germline V gives CDR1 MGHDK, CDR2 SYGVNS. The CDR3 runs to 14 residues. The ends lost 4 bases at V and 6 bases at J; junction bases unmatched: 3. In DNA form, the CDR3 reads TGTGCCAGCAGTGGAGACAGGGGGCTTCAGCCCCAGCATTTT. Translated: CASSGDRGLQPQHF.

This clonotype occurred a few times. The chain couples TRBV3-1 to TRBJ2-1, with 8 positions matching TRBD2. CDR1 is LGHDT, CDR2 YNNKEL, per germline (reference sequence). Trimming cost V 6 bases and J 5 bases; bases outside gene matches: 0. The CDR3 is 12 amino acids. The CDR3 loop is CASRRGDNEQFF. CDR3 DNA sequence: TGTGCCAGCAGGCGGGGGGACAATGAGCAGTTCTTC.